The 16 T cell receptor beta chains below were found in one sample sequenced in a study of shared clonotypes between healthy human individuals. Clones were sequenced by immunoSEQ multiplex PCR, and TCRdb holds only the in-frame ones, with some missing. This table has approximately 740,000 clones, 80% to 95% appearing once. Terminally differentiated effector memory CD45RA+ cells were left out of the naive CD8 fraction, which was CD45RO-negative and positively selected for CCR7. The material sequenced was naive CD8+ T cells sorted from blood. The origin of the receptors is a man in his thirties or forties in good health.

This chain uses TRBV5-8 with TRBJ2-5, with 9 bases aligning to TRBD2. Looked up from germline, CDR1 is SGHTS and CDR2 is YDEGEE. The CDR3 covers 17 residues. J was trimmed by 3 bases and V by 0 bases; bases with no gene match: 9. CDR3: CASSLALGLAQKETQYF. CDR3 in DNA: TGTGCCAGCAGCTTGGCCTTGGGACTAGCACAAAAAGAGACCCAGTACTTC.

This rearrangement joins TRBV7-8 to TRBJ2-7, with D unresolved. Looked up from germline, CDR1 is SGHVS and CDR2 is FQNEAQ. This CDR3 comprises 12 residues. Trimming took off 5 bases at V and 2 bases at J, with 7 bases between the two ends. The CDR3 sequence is CASSLQTYEQYF. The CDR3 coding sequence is TGTGCCAGCAGCCTTCAGACCTACGAGCAGTACTTC.

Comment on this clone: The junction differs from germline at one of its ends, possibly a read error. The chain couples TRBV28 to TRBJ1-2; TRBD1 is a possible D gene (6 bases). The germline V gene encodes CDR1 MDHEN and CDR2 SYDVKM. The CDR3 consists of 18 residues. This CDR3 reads CASSTSAKPGHRVYRYTF. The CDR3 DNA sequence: TGTGCCAGCAGTACAAGCGCTAAACCGGGACACCGGGTCTATCGCTACACCTTC.

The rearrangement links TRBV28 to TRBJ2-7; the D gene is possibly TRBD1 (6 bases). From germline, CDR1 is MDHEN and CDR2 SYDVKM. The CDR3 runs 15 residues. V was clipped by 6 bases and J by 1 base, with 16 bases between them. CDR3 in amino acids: CASSYSLGQSYEQYF. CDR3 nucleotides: TGTGCCAGCAGCTATTCTCTCGGACAGTCCTACGAGCAGTACTTC. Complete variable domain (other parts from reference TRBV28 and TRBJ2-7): DVKVTQSSRYLVKRTGEKVFLECVQDMDHENMFWYRQDPGLGLRLIYFSYDVKMKEKGDIPEGYSVSREKKERFSLILESASTNQTSMYLCASSYSLGQSYEQYFGPGTRLTVT.

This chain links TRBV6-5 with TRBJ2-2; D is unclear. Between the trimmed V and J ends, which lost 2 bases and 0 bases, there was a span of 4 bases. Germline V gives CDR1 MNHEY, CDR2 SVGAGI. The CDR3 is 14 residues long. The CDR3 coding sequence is TGTGCCAGCAGTTACGAGTCGAACACCGGGGAGCTGTTTTTT. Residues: CASSYESNTGELFF.

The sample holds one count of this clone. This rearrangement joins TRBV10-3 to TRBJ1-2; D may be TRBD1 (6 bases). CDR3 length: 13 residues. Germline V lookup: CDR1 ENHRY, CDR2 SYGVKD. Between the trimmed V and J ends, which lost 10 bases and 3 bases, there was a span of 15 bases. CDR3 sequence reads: CATWDTEDYGYTF. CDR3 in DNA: TGTGCCACCTGGGACACGGAGGACTATGGCTACACCTTC.

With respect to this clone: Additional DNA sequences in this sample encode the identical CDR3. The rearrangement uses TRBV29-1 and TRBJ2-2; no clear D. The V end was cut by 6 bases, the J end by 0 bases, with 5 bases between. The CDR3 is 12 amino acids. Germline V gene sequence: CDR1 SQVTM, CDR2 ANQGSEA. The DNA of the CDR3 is TGCAGCGTGAGCTCGAACACCGGGGAGCTGTTTTTT. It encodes CSVSSNTGELFF.

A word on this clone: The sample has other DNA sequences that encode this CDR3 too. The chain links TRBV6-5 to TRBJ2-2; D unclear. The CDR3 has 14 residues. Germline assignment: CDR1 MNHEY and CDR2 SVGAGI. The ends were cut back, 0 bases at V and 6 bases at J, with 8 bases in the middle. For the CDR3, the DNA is TGTGCCAGCAGTTACTCCGCCGGACCCGGGGAGCTGTTTTTT. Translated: CASSYSAGPGELFF.

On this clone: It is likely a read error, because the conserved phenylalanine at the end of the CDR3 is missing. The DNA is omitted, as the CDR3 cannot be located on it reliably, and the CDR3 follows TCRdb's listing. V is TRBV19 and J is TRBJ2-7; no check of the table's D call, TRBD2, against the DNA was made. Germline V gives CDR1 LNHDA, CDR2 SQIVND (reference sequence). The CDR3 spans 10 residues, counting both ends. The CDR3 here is CASSIGPRGE.

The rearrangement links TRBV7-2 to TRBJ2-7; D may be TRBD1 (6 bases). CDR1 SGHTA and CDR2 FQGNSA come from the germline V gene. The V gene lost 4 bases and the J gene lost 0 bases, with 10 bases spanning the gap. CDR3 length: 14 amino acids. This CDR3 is CASSSRQDSYEQYF. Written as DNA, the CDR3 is TGTGCCAGCAGCTCCAGACAGGACTCCTACGAGCAGTACTTC.

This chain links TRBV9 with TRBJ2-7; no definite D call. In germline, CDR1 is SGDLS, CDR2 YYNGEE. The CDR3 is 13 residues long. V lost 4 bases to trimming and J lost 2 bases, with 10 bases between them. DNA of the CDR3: TGTGCCAGCAGCCCTCCCTCTACCTACGAGCAGTACTTC. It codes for CASSPPSTYEQYF.

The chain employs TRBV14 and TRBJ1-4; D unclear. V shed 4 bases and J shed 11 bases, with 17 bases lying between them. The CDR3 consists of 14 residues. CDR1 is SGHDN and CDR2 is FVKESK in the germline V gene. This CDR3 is CASSPTQAGAKLFF. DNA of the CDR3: TGTGCCAGCAGCCCTACCCAGGCGGGCGCGAAACTGTTTTTT.

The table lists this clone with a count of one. The CDR3 sequence: CASSLLKIDRQYF. The CDR3 bases are TGTGCCAGCAGCCTCCTGAAGATCGATAGGCAGTACTTC. The rearrangement links TRBV5-4 to TRBJ2-7; the D is unclear. CDR1 is SGHNT and CDR2 is YYREEE in the germline V gene (reference sequence). The CDR3 is 13 residues long. V lost 4 bases and J 9 bases, leaving 17 bases between the germline ends.

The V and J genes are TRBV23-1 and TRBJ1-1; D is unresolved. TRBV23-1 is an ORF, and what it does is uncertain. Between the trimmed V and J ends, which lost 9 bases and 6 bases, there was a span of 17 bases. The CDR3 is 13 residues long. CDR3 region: CARIPQGISEAFF. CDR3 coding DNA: TGCGCCAGAATCCCCCAAGGGATCTCTGAAGCTTTCTTT.

CDR3 nucleotides: TGTGCCGGGGCCTCAACCTCCTACGAGCAGTACTTC. It encodes CAGASTSYEQYF. The V call is TRBV30, the J call TRBJ2-7; possibly TRBD1 for D (5 bases). Trimming stripped 8 bases from V and 0 bases from J, with 11 bases between. Looked up from germline, CDR1 is GTSNPN and CDR2 is SVGIG (reference sequence). There are 12 residues in the CDR3.

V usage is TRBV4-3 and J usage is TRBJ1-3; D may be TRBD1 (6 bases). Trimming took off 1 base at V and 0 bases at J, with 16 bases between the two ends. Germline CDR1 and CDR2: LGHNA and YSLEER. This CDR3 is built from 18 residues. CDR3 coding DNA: TGCGCCAGCAGCCAAGCACCCGGTTGGACAGACTCTGGAAACACCATATATTTT. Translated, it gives CASSQAPGWTDSGNTIYF.